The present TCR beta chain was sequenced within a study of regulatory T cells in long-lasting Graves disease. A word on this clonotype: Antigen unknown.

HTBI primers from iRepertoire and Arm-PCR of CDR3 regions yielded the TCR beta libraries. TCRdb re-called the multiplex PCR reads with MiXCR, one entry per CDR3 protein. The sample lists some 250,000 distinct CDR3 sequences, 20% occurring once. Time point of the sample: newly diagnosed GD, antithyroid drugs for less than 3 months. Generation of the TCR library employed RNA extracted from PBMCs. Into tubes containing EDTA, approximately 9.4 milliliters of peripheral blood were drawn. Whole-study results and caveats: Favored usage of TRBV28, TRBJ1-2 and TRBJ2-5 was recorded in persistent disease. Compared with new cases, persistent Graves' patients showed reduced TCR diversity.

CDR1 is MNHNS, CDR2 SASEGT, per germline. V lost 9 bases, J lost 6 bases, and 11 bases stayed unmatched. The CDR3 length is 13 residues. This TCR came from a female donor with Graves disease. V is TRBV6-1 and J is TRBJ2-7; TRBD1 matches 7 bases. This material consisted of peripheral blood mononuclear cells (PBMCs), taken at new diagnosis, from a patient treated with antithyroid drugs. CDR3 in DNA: TGTGCCAGTTGCGCCCAGAACAGGGGCGAGCAGTACTTC. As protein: CASCAQNRGEQYF.